This TCR beta chain was identified in a study of human T cells and chemical hapten exposure. Time point: pre-sensitization, week 0. Treatment given: therapeutic diphenylcyclopropenone sensitization with weekly scalp DPC. The germline V and J ends were trimmed by 3 bases and 6 bases, with 12 bases remaining between them. CDR1 and CDR2 from the germline V gene are SEHNR and FQNEAQ (reference sequence). This CDR3 comprises 13 residues. Each CDR3 protein is one row after TCRdb ran MiXCR on the RACE reads. The sample lists some 90,000 distinct CDR3 sequences, 8.5% occurring once. Sequencing was performed on whole blood, taken in connection with sensitization to the hapten diphenylcyclopropenone (DPC). This clonotype was sampled from a man aged 40-55 years with alopecia areata. Some clones in this sample may be carry-over from other donors' samples. The rearrangement links TRBV7-9 to TRBJ2-7; weak D call: TRBD2 (6 bases). Written as DNA, the CDR3 is TGTGCCAGCAGCTTGGGCCCCGGGGGCGAGCAGTACTTC. The encoded protein is CASSLGPGGEQYF.